One and the same sample provided the 32 T cell receptor beta chains below, sequenced in a study of response to subunit inactivated influenza vaccine. TCRdb re-called the RT-PCR reads through MiXCR, storing one row per CDR3 protein. The sample shows under 500,000 distinct CDR3 sequences, approximately 11% of them seen only once. The source material was PBMCs from blood, sampled roughly 48 days after vaccination. The receptors come from a man between 50 and 59 years old who received an inactivated influenza vaccine.

The sample holds a few counts of this clonotype. The chain combines TRBV27 with TRBJ2-7, with 14 bases matching TRBD2. Trimming took 5 bases from V and 4 from J; bases not matched to a gene: 7. CDR1 and CDR2 from the germline V gene are MNHEY and SMNVEV (reference sequence). The CDR3 is 16 amino acids. The CDR3 is CASSIGTSGRGYEQYF. The DNA for the CDR3 is TGTGCCAGCAGTATAGGGACTAGCGGGAGAGGATACGAGCAGTACTTC.

This clonotype was counted only a few times. The chain joins TRBV20-1 to TRBJ2-3; TRBD2 is a possible D gene (6 bases). The V gene's germline CDR1 is DFQATT and CDR2 SNEGSKA (reference sequence). The CDR3 has 14 amino acids. Trimming pared 4 bases from V and 1 base from J, leaving 12 bases between. The DNA of the CDR3 is TGCAGTGCTATACCTAGCGACCGCACAGATACGCAGTATTTT. It is translated as CSAIPSDRTDTQYF.

This clonotype has a count of ten or more. This chain's CDR3 is CSASRDSGEKLFF. The CDR3 DNA sequence: TGCAGTGCTAGCCGGGACAGTGGTGAAAAACTGTTTTTT. The chain recombines TRBV20-1 with TRBJ1-4; TRBD1 matches at 7 bases. CDR1 is DFQATT, CDR2 SNEGSKA, per germline (reference sequence). The V segment lost 3 bases and the J segment 7 bases; nucleotides outside the gene matches: 5. The CDR3 totals 13 residues.

V usage is TRBV12-3 or TRBV12-4 and J usage is TRBJ2-4, with TRBD2 matching over 7 bases. CDR3 size: 18 residues. V lost 2 bases, J lost 3 bases, and 13 bases stayed unmatched. DNA of the CDR3: TGTGCCAGCAGTTTACGCCTCGGTTCTAGCGGAGTCAAAAACATTCAGTACTTC. It specifies CASSLRLGSSGVKNIQYF.

This clonotype showed up many times. DNA for the CDR3: TGTGCCAGCAGTTTAGTCCCAGGGGAAGCTTACGAGCAGTACTTC. Residues: CASSLVPGEAYEQYF. This chain uses TRBV12-3 or TRBV12-4 with TRBJ2-7, with a possible D match to TRBD1 (6 bases). This CDR3 comprises 15 residues. Trimming stripped 1 base from V and 4 bases from J, with 14 bases between.

This clonotype was seen repeatedly, ten times or more. The rearrangement links TRBV4-3 to TRBJ2-2; TRBD2 matches 7 bases. The germline V gene has CDR1 LGHNA and CDR2 YSLEER. The CDR3 spans 15 residues. V gave up 0 bases and J gave up 6 bases; unmatched junction bases: 4. The CDR3 protein is CASSQEWGGPGELFF. The CDR3 DNA sequence: TGCGCCAGCAGCCAAGAATGGGGGGGTCCCGGGGAGCTGTTTTTT.

This sequence joins TRBV12-3 or TRBV12-4 and TRBJ1-2, with unresolved D. V shed 3 bases and J shed 4 bases, with 12 bases lying between them. This CDR3 has 14 amino acids. CDR3: CASSFQGPLYGYTF. Here the CDR3 DNA reads TGTGCCAGCAGTTTCCAAGGGCCCCTCTATGGCTACACCTTC.

This clonotype came up a few times. The gene calls are TRBV6-1 and TRBJ1-5; no firm D call. Germline lookup yields CDR1 MNHNS and CDR2 SASEGT. The CDR3 covers 14 residues. The V end was cut by 7 bases, the J end by 3 bases, with 13 bases between. The CDR3 spells CASIRQHPNQPQHF. The CDR3 DNA sequence: TGTGCCAGCATAAGGCAGCATCCCAATCAGCCCCAGCATTTT.

This clonotype was counted only a few times. The DNA of the CDR3 is TGCGCCAGCAGCTTGGCCCAAAAGACGGGCGTAGGGTATAGTGAGCAGTTCTTC. It specifies CASSLAQKTGVGYSEQFF. The V call is TRBV5-1, the J call TRBJ2-1; the D is unclear. V dropped 0 bases and J dropped 9 bases, with 25 bases sitting between them. Germline V gene lookup returns CDR1 SGHRS and CDR2 YFSETQ. This CDR3 has 18 residues.

This clonotype came up a few times. This rearrangement joins TRBV5-6 to TRBJ2-2, with D hard to call. The germline gives CDR1 SGHDT, CDR2 YYEEEE. V lost 1 base to trimming and J lost 4 bases, with 8 bases between them. The CDR3 is 14 amino acids. The CDR3 reads CASSLPIATGELFF. The CDR3, as DNA: TGTGCCAGCAGCTTGCCCATAGCCACCGGGGAGCTGTTTTTT.

This clonotype was seen only a few times. This rearrangement joins TRBV12-3 or TRBV12-4 to TRBJ2-7; 8 bases match TRBD1. J lost 2 bases, V lost 5 bases, and 8 bases had no gene match. This CDR3 is 15 amino acids long. The CDR3 DNA is TGTGCCAGCAGTCCTTCGGACAGGGCCGCCTACGAGCAGTACTTC. This gives the protein CASSPSDRAAYEQYF.

This sequence joins TRBV28 and TRBJ2-1; possibly TRBD1 for D (6 bases). Deletions cut 4 bases from V and 1 base from J, with 11 bases between. CDR3 length: 15 residues. Germline V CDR1 and CDR2: MDHEN, SYDVKM. CDR3 nucleotide sequence: TGTGCCAGCAGTTCAGGGGCCATATCCTACAATGAGCAGTTCTTC. This encodes CASSSGAISYNEQFF.

The chain joins TRBV20-1 to TRBJ1-4, with a tentative D call TRBD1 (6 bases). V was shortened by 3 bases and J by 5 bases, with 10 bases between the two germline ends. Germline values: CDR1 DFQATT, CDR2 SNEGSKA (reference sequence). This CDR3 is built from 13 residues. CDR3 loop: CSASGTPNEKLFF. The CDR3 region has the DNA TGCAGTGCTAGTGGGACACCAAATGAAAAACTGTTTTTT.

The table lists this clonotype with many counts. The rearrangement links TRBV7-2 to TRBJ2-1; no clear D. Germline CDR1 and CDR2: SGHTA and FQGNSA. The V gene lost 1 base and the J gene lost 7 bases, with 8 bases spanning the gap. This CDR3 has 13 amino acids. Here the CDR3 reads CASSLEVRNEQFF. CDR3 nucleotide sequence: TGTGCCAGCAGCTTAGAGGTGCGGAATGAGCAGTTCTTC.

This chain connects TRBV18 to TRBJ2-4; maybe TRBD2 (5 bases). V dropped 5 bases and J dropped 8 bases, with 13 bases sitting between them. The germline CDR1 and CDR2 sequences are KGHSH and LQKENI. The CDR3 extends over 13 amino acids. CDR3 sequence: CASSESSIHIQYF. The CDR3 coding sequence is TGTGCCAGCTCAGAATCTAGCATTCACATTCAGTACTTC. Combining the CDR3 with reference TRBV18 and TRBJ2-4 gives the whole variable domain NAGVMQNPRHLVRRRGQEARLRCSPMKGHSHVYWYRQLPEEGLKFMVYLQKENIIDESGMPKERFSAEFPKEGPSILRIQQVVRGDSAAYFCASSESSIHIQYFGAGTRLSVL.

The chain links TRBV24-1 to TRBJ2-3; 13 nucleotides agree with TRBD2. The CDR3 loop spans 16 amino acids. Germline lookup yields CDR1 KGHDR and CDR2 SFDVKD. J was trimmed by 5 bases and V by 4 bases; bases with no gene match: 5. The DNA for the CDR3 is TGTGCCACCAGTGAAACTAGCGGGAGGGCCCAAGATACGCAGTATTTT. This sequence encodes CATSETSGRAQDTQYF.

This clonotype was seen a handful of times. The chain is built from TRBV9 and TRBJ1-2; a possible D gene is TRBD1 (6 bases). From germline, CDR1 is SGDLS and CDR2 YYNGEE. The CDR3 consists of 13 residues. The V gene lost 3 bases and the J gene lost 7 bases, with 13 bases spanning the gap. CDR3: CASSDTGWGGYTF. The CDR3 bases are TGTGCCAGCAGCGATACAGGGTGGGGTGGCTACACCTTC.

This clonotype has at least ten counts. The chain has TRBV4-1 and TRBJ2-3; D gene ambiguous. Trimming stripped 2 bases from V and 4 bases from J, with 22 bases between. In germline, CDR1 is MGHRA, CDR2 YSYEKL. This CDR3 has 18 residues. The CDR3 spells CASSQLGPYSTRPDTQYF. The CDR3 DNA reads as TGCGCCAGCAGCCAATTAGGACCTTATTCTACCAGGCCAGATACGCAGTATTTT.

At least ten counts were recorded for this clonotype. The chain carries TRBV5-1 and TRBJ2-7; D possibly uses TRBD1 or TRBD2 (6 bases each). V was shortened by 0 bases and J by 6 bases, with 7 bases between the two germline ends. The CDR3 has 12 amino acids. Germline V gene lookup returns CDR1 SGHRS and CDR2 YFSETQ. CDR3 sequence (DNA): TGCGCCAGCAGCTTGGAGGGGGGCGAGCAGTACTTC. It yields the protein CASSLEGGEQYF.

In its sample, this clonotype was seen many times. The J gene is TRBJ2-1, the V gene TRBV29-1, with 14 bases that match TRBD2. The trim removed 6 bases at V and 9 bases at J, leaving 10 bases unmatched. The CDR3 totals 15 residues. Germline assignment: CDR1 SQVTM and CDR2 ANQGSEA. The DNA of the CDR3 is TGCAGCGTCGTCTTGGGACTAGCGGGAGTGAGTGAGCAGTTCTTC. It is translated as CSVVLGLAGVSEQFF.

V usage is TRBV4-2 and J usage is TRBJ1-4; D is perhaps TRBD1 (5 bases). The CDR3 contains 16 residues. The germline gives CDR1 LGHNA, CDR2 YNFKEQ. V lost 4 bases and J lost 0, with 12 bases in between. The CDR3 region has the DNA TGTGCCAGCAGCCCACGGGACGGAGCAACTAATGAAAAACTGTTTTTT. Its protein is CASSPRDGATNEKLFF.

The gene calls are TRBV20-1 and TRBJ1-4, with D unclear. The length of the CDR3 is 12 residues. Trimming removed 3 bases at V and 7 bases at J, with 9 bases between. Germline CDR1 DFQATT, CDR2 SNEGSKA (reference sequence). The CDR3: CSASEQIEKLFF. DNA for the CDR3: TGCAGTGCTAGCGAGCAGATTGAAAAACTGTTTTTT.

In its sample, this clonotype was seen a few times. The chain carries TRBV29-1 and TRBJ2-5; D assignment may be TRBD1 or TRBD2 (5 bases each). This CDR3 region has 15 residues. In germline, CDR1 is SQVTM, CDR2 ANQGSEA. V was pared by 0 bases and J by 5 bases, with 16 bases between. In DNA form, the CDR3 reads TGCAGCGTTGAAGATAGCTGGGGCGGCGGGGAGACCCAGTACTTC. Residues: CSVEDSWGGGETQYF.

J is TRBJ2-6 and V is TRBV20-1, with 10 positions matching TRBD1. V gave up 6 bases and J gave up 4 bases; unmatched junction bases: 9. The length of the CDR3 is 16 residues. Germline CDR1 and CDR2: DFQATT and SNEGSKA (reference sequence). In DNA form, the CDR3 reads TGCAGTGCAACGGGACAGGGGATAGGCGGGGCCAACGTCCTGACTTTC. It yields the protein CSATGQGIGGANVLTF.

J is TRBJ1-4 and V is TRBV27, with 7 bases fitting TRBD1. Germline V gives CDR1 MNHEY, CDR2 SMNVEV (reference sequence). This CDR3 has 19 residues. Trimming removed 5 bases from V and 6 bases from J; junction bases left unmatched: 21. CDR3 in amino acids: CASSRTTTQQGRYYEKLFF. The CDR3 DNA reads as TGTGCCAGCAGTCGCACGACAACCCAACAGGGGAGATATTATGAAAAACTGTTTTTT.

This clonotype was counted between two and nine times. The chain recombines TRBV20-1 with TRBJ2-1; D assignment may be TRBD1 or TRBD2 (5 bases each). The CDR3 runs to 14 residues. CDR1 is DFQATT, CDR2 SNEGSKA, per germline (reference sequence). V lost 5 bases, J lost 8 bases, and 19 bases lay in between. The CDR3: CSARSRDRGDEQFF. CDR3 DNA: TGCAGTGCTCGCTCGAGGGATAGGGGCGATGAGCAGTTCTTC.

This clonotype was observed at least ten times. This rearrangement joins TRBV20-1 to TRBJ2-2; perhaps TRBD2 as D (6 bases). The CDR3 sequence is 15 residues long. V was cut by 3 bases and J by 2 bases, with 13 bases left in between. From germline, CDR1 is DFQATT and CDR2 SNEGSKA (reference sequence). CDR3 in amino acids: CSASADAGNTGELFF. The CDR3 DNA reads TGCAGTGCTAGTGCTGACGCGGGAAACACCGGGGAGCTGTTTTTT.

The rearrangement joins TRBV6-5 to TRBJ2-4; no clear D. The CDR3 sequence is 14 residues long. V gave up 0 bases and J gave up 2 bases, with 5 bases separating them. Looked up from germline, CDR1 is MNHEY and CDR2 is SVGAGI. The CDR3 DNA reads TGTGCCAGCAGTTACTCTGGGTCCAAAAACATTCAGTACTTC. This gives the protein CASSYSGSKNIQYF.

This clonotype was counted between two and nine times. The V call is TRBV7-2, the J call TRBJ2-3; no reliable D call. From germline, CDR1 is SGHTA and CDR2 FQGNSA. Trimming shortened V by 7 bases and J by 0 bases, and 14 bases separated the two germline ends. The CDR3 loop spans 15 amino acids. The CDR3 DNA reads as TGTGCCAGCACACCGAGGCGGTCTAGCACAGATACGCAGTATTTT. Translation: CASTPRRSSTDTQYF.

This clonotype was seen only a few times. The chain carries TRBV20-1 and TRBJ2-7, with D possibly matching TRBD2 (6 bases). Germline V gene data show CDR1 as DFQATT and CDR2 as SNEGSKA (reference sequence). Between the trimmed V and J ends, which lost 2 bases and 0 bases, there was a span of 17 bases. The CDR3 sequence is 16 residues long. CDR3 protein: CSARPLGRDFSYEQYF. CDR3 DNA sequence: TGCAGTGCTAGACCCCTGGGGCGGGACTTCTCCTACGAGCAGTACTTC.

This clonotype was counted many times. This sequence joins TRBV29-1 and TRBJ2-2, with D uncertain. The CDR3 extends over 12 amino acids. V dropped 8 bases and J dropped 3 bases, with 10 bases sitting between them. From germline, CDR1 is SQVTM and CDR2 ANQGSEA. As DNA, the CDR3 is TGCAGCTGTAGGTGGTACACCGGGGAGCTGTTTTTT. This sequence encodes CSCRWYTGELFF.

The rearrangement links TRBV5-1 to TRBJ1-3; possible D gene TRBD1, 5 bases. The CDR3 runs 14 residues. Germline lookup yields CDR1 SGHRS and CDR2 YFSETQ. With 5 bases removed from V and 0 bases from J, the gap between germline ends came to 9 bases. The CDR3 sequence: CASRRGDSGNTIYF. In DNA form, the CDR3 reads TGCGCCAGCAGAAGAGGGGACTCTGGAAACACCATATATTTT.